The text below deals with one T cell receptor (beta chain). Its antigen remains unidentified. Clones were read by immunoSEQ multiplex PCR, and TCRdb kept only the in-frame ones, dropping some. The profile shows approximately 840,000 clones, about 97% of them singletons. The CDR3 runs 14 residues. Germline-derived CDR1 and CDR2 are MNHEY and SMNVEV (reference sequence). Trimming took off 3 bases at V and 5 bases at J, with 10 bases between the two ends. CD45RO-negative CD8 cells positively selected for CCR7 made up the naive population, which excluded terminally differentiated effector memory CD45RA+ cells. The data stem from a study of shared clonotypes between healthy human individuals. Study observations and caveats: Among the subsets, naive ones generally showed larger estimated richness than memory ones.

J is TRBJ2-2 and V is TRBV27; the D gene is possibly TRBD1 (5 bases). The sequencing sample was made of naive CD8+ T cells sorted from blood. The TCR was taken from a man aged 25 to 40 in good health. Here the CDR3 reads CASSFQGSTGELFF. The CDR3 nucleotides are TGTGCCAGCAGTTTCCAGGGATCGACCGGGGAGCTGTTTTTT.